This T cell receptor (beta chain) was found in a study of blood T cell repertoires in COVID-19. The wider study: Specimens from acute and convalescent COVID-19 originated in the United States, Italy and Spain. T cells, B-cell-depleted T cells, or PBMCs supplied cDNA or gDNA.

In the study's own analysis: It was from reference gene primer amplification that nucleated cell counts were estimated. Generated by immunoSEQ multiplex PCR, the TCRdb table keeps only in-frame clones and is missing some. D and trimming were read from the DNA, whereas the V and J calls and clone size are those reported in that table. Of some 670,000 clones listed, 80% to 90% are singletons. The CDR3 spans 14 residues. Germline assignment: CDR1 LGHDT and CDR2 YNNKEL (reference sequence). Trimming pared 4 bases from V and 2 bases from J, leaving 10 bases between. The sequence came from a woman aged 18-29 years with acute or convalescent COVID-19. V gene TRBV3-1 (or the pseudogene TRBV3-2) combines with J gene TRBJ2-3; D unclear. The material sequenced was peripheral blood. CDR3 protein: CASSRSPYTDTQYF. Written as DNA, the CDR3 is TGTGCCAGCAGCCGGAGCCCCTACACAGATACGCAGTATTTT.